These 18 T cell receptor beta chains originate from one sample sequenced in a study of shared clonotypes between healthy human individuals. Generated by immunoSEQ multiplex PCR, the TCRdb table keeps only in-frame clones and is missing some. The table shows around 370,000 clones, with about 96% occurring only once. The sample taken for sequencing was memory CD8+ T cells sorted from blood. Subset here: CD45RO+ cells pooled with CCR7-negative TemRA cells. All receptors derive from a man younger than 45 in good health.

The chain uses TRBV28 and TRBJ2-7, with a possible D match to TRBD2 (6 bases). The CDR3 covers 13 residues. The V end was cut by 6 bases, the J end by 1 base, with 10 bases between. Germline-derived CDR1 and CDR2 are MDHEN and SYDVKM. The CDR3 reads CASRRGLSYEQYF. CDR3 DNA sequence: TGTGCCAGCAGACGGGGACTTTCCTACGAGCAGTACTTC.

The V call is TRBV30, the J call TRBJ1-1, with D unclear. This CDR3 is built from 13 residues. The ends were cut back, 4 bases at V and 1 base at J, with 10 bases in the middle. Germline CDR1 reads GTSNPN; CDR2 reads SVGIG (reference sequence). The CDR3 spells CAWNNWGNTEAFF. Here the CDR3 DNA reads TGTGCCTGGAACAACTGGGGGAACACTGAAGCTTTCTTT.

The J gene is TRBJ1-5, the V gene TRBV1; the DNA was not used to check the table's D call, TRBD1. TRBV1 is a pseudogene locus. CDR3 length: 18 residues. Written as DNA, the CDR3 is TGCACCAGCAGCCAAGAAGATCGAGGACAGCGCCAAAATCAGCCCCAGCATTTT. Translated: CTSSQEDRGQRQNQPQHF.

The chain is built from TRBV29-1 and TRBJ1-3; TRBD1 matches 9 bases. V lost 7 bases and J lost 0; bases outside the gene matches: 4. This CDR3 is 14 amino acids long. Per the germline V gene, CDR1 is SQVTM and CDR2 is ANQGSEA. CDR3 bases: TGCAGCGGGAGGACAGGGGACTCTGGAAACACCATATATTTT. Protein sequence: CSGRTGDSGNTIYF. The full variable domain, its missing parts supplied by reference TRBV29-1 and TRBJ1-3, is SAVISQKPSRDICQRGTSLTIQCQVDSQVTMMFWYRQQPGQSLTLIATANQGSEATYESGFVIDKFPISRPNLTFSTLTVSNMSPEDSSIYLCSGRTGDSGNTIYFGEGSWLTVV.

This clone has just one count. The chain has TRBV5-4 and TRBJ2-5; 7 bases are shared with TRBD1. V shed 0 bases, J shed 4 bases, and the junction held 3 bases outside the gene matches. The length of the CDR3 is 14 residues. The germline gives CDR1 SGHNT, CDR2 YYREEE (reference sequence). The CDR3 loop is CASSLGQGRETQYF. CDR3 bases: TGTGCCAGCAGCTTGGGACAGGGACGAGAGACCCAGTACTTC.

This clone was seen a single time. A read error may account for a junction end that differs from germline. The chain combines TRBV11-2 with TRBJ2-7; 7 nucleotides agree with TRBD2. Looked up from germline, CDR1 is SGHAT and CDR2 is FQNNGV. The CDR3 totals 17 residues. In nucleotides, the CDR3 is TGTGCCAGCAGCTTTTTTCTTACCGTGGGGGGGTCCTACGCGCAGTACTTC. Its protein is CASSFFLTVGGSYAQYF. Full variable domain (remainder filled in from reference TRBV11-2 and TRBJ2-7): EAGVAQSPRYKIIEKRQSVAFWCNPISGHATLYWYQQILGQGPKLLIQFQNNGVVDDSQLPKDRFSAERLKGVDSTLKIQPAKLEDSAVYLCASSFFLTVGGSYAQYFGPGTRLTVT.

The chain couples TRBV7-9 to TRBJ2-3; the match to TRBD1 covers 7 bases. The CDR3 consists of 16 residues. CDR1 and CDR2 (germline): SEHNR, FQNEAQ (reference sequence). With V trimmed by 5 bases and J by 2 bases, 10 bases remained unmatched. CDR3 loop: CASSDRTGVPTDTQYF. DNA of the CDR3: TGTGCCAGCAGCGACCGGACAGGTGTACCCACAGATACGCAGTATTTT.

This chain joins TRBV5-4 and TRBJ2-3, with no clear D. Trimming took 0 bases from V and 4 from J, leaving 3 bases between them. Germline values: CDR1 SGHNT, CDR2 YYREEE (reference sequence). This CDR3 contains 12 residues. The CDR3 DNA reads TGTGCCAGCAGCTTGGGGGCAGATACGCAGTATTTT. This encodes CASSLGADTQYF.

The chain links TRBV11-3 to TRBJ2-2, with 8 bases matching TRBD2. CDR1 is SGHNT and CDR2 is YENEEA in the germline V gene. The CDR3 is 18 amino acids. V shed 4 bases, J shed 1 base, and the junction held 11 bases outside the gene matches. CDR3 protein: CASSSRFAGTRNTGELFF. In nucleotides, the CDR3 is TGTGCCAGCAGCTCCAGATTCGCCGGGACTAGGAACACCGGGGAGCTGTTTTTT.

The J gene is TRBJ2-7, the V gene TRBV13; 7 bases are shared with TRBD2. This CDR3 region has 12 residues. In germline, CDR1 is PRHDT, CDR2 FYEKMQ (reference sequence). The trim removed 6 bases at V and 4 bases at J, leaving 3 bases unmatched. The CDR3 loop reads CASRSGGYEQYF. CDR3 in DNA: TGTGCCAGCAGGTCCGGGGGGTACGAGCAGTACTTC. The complete variable domain, with remaining parts taken from reference TRBV13 and TRBJ2-7, reads AAGVIQSPRHLIKEKRETATLKCYPIPRHDTVYWYQQGPGQDPQFLISFYEKMQSDKGSIPDRFSAQQFSDYHSELNMSSLELGDSALYFCASRSGGYEQYFGPGTRLTVT.

The count of this clone is one. V gene TRBV28 combines with J gene TRBJ2-7; D perhaps matches TRBD1 (5 bases). CDR1 and CDR2 from the germline V gene are MDHEN and SYDVKM. This CDR3 region has 14 residues. The germline V and J ends were trimmed by 4 bases and 5 bases, with 15 bases remaining between them. CDR3 residues: CASSSMGLGDEQYF. Written as DNA, the CDR3 is TGTGCCAGCAGTTCCATGGGGCTTGGGGACGAGCAGTACTTC. Based on the CDR3 plus reference TRBV28 and TRBJ2-7, the full variable domain is DVKVTQSSRYLVKRTGEKVFLECVQDMDHENMFWYRQDPGLGLRLIYFSYDVKMKEKGDIPEGYSVSREKKERFSLILESASTNQTSMYLCASSSMGLGDEQYFGPGTRLTVT.

This clone was observed a single time. This chain joins TRBV19 and TRBJ2-2; 10 bases are a match to TRBD1. Trimming at V came to 8 bases and at J to 8 bases, leaving 20 bases not matched to a gene. Germline values: CDR1 LNHDA, CDR2 SQIVND (reference sequence). This CDR3 is built from 18 residues. CDR3 sequence (DNA): TGTGCCAGTGTCCATTCCACTCTACTAGGGACAGGGGCAGGGGAGCTGTTTTTT. Amino acid sequence: CASVHSTLLGTGAGELFF.

This clone was picked up one time. The V call is TRBV5-1, the J call TRBJ1-3; D ambiguous. CDR3 size: 15 residues. Trimming cost V 0 bases and J 0 bases, with 7 bases left between them. Germline assignment: CDR1 SGHRS and CDR2 YFSETQ. The CDR3 DNA sequence: TGCGCCAGCAGCTTGGGGCCAGGCTCTGGAAACACCATATATTTT. Residues: CASSLGPGSGNTIYF.

The chain couples TRBV5-6 to TRBJ2-7; 9 bases are shared with TRBD2. CDR3 length: 15 residues. Per the germline V gene, CDR1 is SGHDT and CDR2 is YYEEEE. The junction had 12 bases not matched to a gene; V was cut back by 2 bases and J by 9 bases. CDR3 sequence (DNA): TGTGCCAGCAGCTTTCGGGGGCTAGCGGGAAAGCTGCAGTACTTC. Protein sequence: CASSFRGLAGKLQYF.

This sequence joins TRBV5-4 and TRBJ2-7, with 12 bases aligning to TRBD2. The CDR3 length is 15 residues. The trim removed 4 bases at V and 5 bases at J, leaving 7 bases unmatched. Germline CDR1 SGHNT, CDR2 YYREEE (reference sequence). The CDR3 spells CASSISSGRVHEQYF. CDR3 sequence (DNA): TGTGCCAGCAGCATCTCTAGCGGGAGGGTCCACGAGCAGTACTTC. Filled out from reference TRBV5-4 and TRBJ2-7, the complete variable domain reads ETGVTQSPTHLIKTRGQQVTLRCSSQSGHNTVSWYQQALGQGPQFIFQYYREEENGRGNFPPRFSGLQFPNYSSELNVNALELDDSALYLCASSISSGRVHEQYFGPGTRLTVT.

The V call is TRBV15, the J call TRBJ1-2; weak D call: TRBD1 (5 bases). Trimming removed 5 bases at V and 5 bases at J, with 15 bases between. Germline CDR1 and CDR2: LNHNV and YYDKDF (reference sequence). The length of the CDR3 is 14 residues. The CDR3: CATSVPGHPYGYTF. CDR3 in DNA: TGTGCCACCAGCGTTCCTGGACATCCTTATGGCTACACCTTC.

The gene calls are TRBV6-5 and TRBJ2-7; weak D call: TRBD2 (6 bases). This CDR3 has 15 residues. Trimming shortened V by 0 bases and J by 4 bases, and 13 bases separated the two germline ends. Germline loops: CDR1 MNHEY, CDR2 SVGAGI. This CDR3 reads CASSYSVVGGYEQYF. CDR3 nucleotides: TGTGCCAGCAGTTACTCCGTAGTGGGGGGATACGAGCAGTACTTC.

The chain carries TRBV2 and TRBJ1-2; D is unclear. This CDR3 has 14 residues. Germline V gives CDR1 SNHLY, CDR2 FYNNEI. V dropped 0 bases and J dropped 5 bases, with 10 bases sitting between them. This chain's CDR3 is CASSEAAWGYGYTF. In nucleotides, the CDR3 is TGTGCCAGCAGTGAAGCTGCGTGGGGATATGGCTACACCTTC.